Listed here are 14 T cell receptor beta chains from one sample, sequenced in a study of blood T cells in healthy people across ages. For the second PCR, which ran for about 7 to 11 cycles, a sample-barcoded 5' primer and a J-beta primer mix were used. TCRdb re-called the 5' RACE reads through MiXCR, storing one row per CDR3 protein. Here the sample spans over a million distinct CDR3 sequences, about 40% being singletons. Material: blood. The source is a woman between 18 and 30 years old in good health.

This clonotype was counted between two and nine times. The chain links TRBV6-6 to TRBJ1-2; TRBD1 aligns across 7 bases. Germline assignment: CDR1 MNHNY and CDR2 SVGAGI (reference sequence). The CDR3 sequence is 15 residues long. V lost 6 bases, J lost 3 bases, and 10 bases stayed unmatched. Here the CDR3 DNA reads TGTGCCAGCAGCCACAGGGGCCGGGTGGACTATGGCTACACCTTC. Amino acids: CASSHRGRVDYGYTF.

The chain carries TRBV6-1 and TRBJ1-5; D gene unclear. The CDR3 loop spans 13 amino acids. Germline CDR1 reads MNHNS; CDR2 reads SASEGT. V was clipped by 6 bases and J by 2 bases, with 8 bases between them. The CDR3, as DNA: TGTGCCAGCAGGGACGGTGGCAATCAGCCCCAGCATTTT. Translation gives CASRDGGNQPQHF.

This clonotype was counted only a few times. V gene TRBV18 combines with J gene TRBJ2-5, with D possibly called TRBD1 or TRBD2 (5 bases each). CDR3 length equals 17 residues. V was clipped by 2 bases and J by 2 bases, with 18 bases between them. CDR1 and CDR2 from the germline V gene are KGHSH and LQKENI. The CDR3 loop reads CASSPRGLGAFQETQYF. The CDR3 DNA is TGTGCCAGCTCACCAAGGGGTCTGGGAGCTTTTCAAGAGACCCAGTACTTC. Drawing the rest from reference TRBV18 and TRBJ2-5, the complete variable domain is NAGVMQNPRHLVRRRGQEARLRCSPMKGHSHVYWYRQLPEEGLKFMVYLQKENIIDESGMPKERFSAEFPKEGPSILRIQQVVRGDSAAYFCASSPRGLGAFQETQYFGPGTRLLVL.

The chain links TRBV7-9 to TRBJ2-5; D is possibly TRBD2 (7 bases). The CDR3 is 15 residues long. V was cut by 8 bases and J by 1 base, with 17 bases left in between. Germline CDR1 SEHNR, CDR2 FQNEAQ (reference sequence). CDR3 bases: TGTGCCAGCCATATCTTGGCGGGGGCCCAAGAGACCCAGTACTTC. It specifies CASHILAGAQETQYF.

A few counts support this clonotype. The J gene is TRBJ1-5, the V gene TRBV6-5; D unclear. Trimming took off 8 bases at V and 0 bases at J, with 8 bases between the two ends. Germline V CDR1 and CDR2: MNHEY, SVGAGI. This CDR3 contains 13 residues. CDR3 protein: CASRTNSNQPQHF. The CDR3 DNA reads TGTGCCAGCCGAACGAATAGCAATCAGCCCCAGCATTTT.

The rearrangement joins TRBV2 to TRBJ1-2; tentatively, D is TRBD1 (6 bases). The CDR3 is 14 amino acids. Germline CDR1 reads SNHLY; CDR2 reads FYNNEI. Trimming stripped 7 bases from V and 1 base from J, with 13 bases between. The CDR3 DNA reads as TGTGCCAGCACTCGGGACATCGATAACTATGGCTACACCTTC. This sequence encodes CASTRDIDNYGYTF. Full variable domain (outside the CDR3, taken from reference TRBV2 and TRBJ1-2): EPEVTQTPSHQVTQMGQEVILRCVPISNHLYFYWYRQILGQKVEFLVSFYNNEISEKSEIFDDQFSVERPDGSNFTLKIRSTKLEDSAMYFCASTRDIDNYGYTFGSGTRLTVV.

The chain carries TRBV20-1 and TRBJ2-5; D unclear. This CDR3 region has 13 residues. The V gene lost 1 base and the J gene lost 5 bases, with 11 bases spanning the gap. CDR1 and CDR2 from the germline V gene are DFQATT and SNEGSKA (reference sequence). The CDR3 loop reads CSARASGWETQYF. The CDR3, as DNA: TGCAGTGCTAGAGCTTCCGGATGGGAGACCCAGTACTTC.

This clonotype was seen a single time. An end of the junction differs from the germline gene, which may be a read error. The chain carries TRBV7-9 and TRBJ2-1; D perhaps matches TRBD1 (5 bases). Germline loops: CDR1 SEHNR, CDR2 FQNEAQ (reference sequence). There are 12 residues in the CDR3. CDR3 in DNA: TGTGCCAGCAGCCAGGGTTCTGGTGAGGAGTTCTTC. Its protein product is CASSQGSGEEFF.

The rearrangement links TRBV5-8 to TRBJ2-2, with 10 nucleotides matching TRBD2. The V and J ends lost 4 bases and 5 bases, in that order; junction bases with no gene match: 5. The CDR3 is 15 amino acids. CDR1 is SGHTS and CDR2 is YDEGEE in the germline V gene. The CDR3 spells CASSRAGGPTGELFF. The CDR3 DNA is TGTGCCAGCAGCAGAGCGGGGGGGCCTACCGGGGAGCTGTTTTTT.

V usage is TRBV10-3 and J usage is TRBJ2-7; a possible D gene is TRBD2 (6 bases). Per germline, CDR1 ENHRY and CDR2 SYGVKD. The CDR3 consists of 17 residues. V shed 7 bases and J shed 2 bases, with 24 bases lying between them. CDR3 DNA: TGTGCCATCATGGGAGGAGCTATGGGGTTGGACCCCTACGAGCAGTACTTC. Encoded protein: CAIMGGAMGLDPYEQYF.

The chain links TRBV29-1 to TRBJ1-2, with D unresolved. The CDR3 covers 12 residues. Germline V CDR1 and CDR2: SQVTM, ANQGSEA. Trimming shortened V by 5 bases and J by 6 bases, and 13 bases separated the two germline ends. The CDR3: CSVRVGGDGYTF. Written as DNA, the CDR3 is TGCAGCGTTCGAGTAGGTGGGGATGGCTACACCTTC.

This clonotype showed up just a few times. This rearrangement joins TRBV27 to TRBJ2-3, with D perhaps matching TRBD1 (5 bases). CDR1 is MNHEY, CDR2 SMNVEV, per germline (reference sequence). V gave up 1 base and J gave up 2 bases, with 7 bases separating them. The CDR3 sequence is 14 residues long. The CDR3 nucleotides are TGTGCCAGCAGTTTATGGGGCAACACAGATACGCAGTATTTT. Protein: CASSLWGNTDTQYF.

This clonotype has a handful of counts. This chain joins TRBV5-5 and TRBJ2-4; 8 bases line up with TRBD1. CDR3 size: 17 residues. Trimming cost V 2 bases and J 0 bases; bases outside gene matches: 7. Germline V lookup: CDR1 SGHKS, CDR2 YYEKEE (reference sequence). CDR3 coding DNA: TGTGCCAGCAGCTTTACAGGGGGACAGCTAGCCAAAAACATTCAGTACTTC. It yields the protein CASSFTGGQLAKNIQYF.

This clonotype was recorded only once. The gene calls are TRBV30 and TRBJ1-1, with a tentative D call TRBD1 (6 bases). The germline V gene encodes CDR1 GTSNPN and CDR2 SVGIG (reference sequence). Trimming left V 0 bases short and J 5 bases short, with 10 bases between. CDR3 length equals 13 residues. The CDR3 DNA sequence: TGTGCCTGGAGTGTTCAGGGGTCGACTGAAGCTTTCTTT. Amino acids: CAWSVQGSTEAFF. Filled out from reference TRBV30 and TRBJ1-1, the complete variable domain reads SQTIHQWPATLVQPVGSPLSLECTVEGTSNPNLYWYRQAAGRGLQLLFYSVGIGQISSEVPQNLSASRPQDRQFILSSKKLLLSDSGFYLCAWSVQGSTEAFFGQGTRLTVV.